Sequencing of this T cell receptor beta chain was carried out in a study of cytotoxic CD8 clonotypes in ibrutinib-treated CLL. Across the study: For this cohort, patients were around eleven relapsed/refractory and some 15 treatment-naive, while some 18 were IGHV unmutated. Study-level findings and limits: Private clonotypes, not public ones, expanded at ibrutinib response.

Note on this clone: The antigen remains undetermined.

Assay used: immunoSEQ multiplex PCR; TCRdb lists only in-frame clones, some missing. The sample lists 30,000 to 40,000 clones; 60% to 80% were seen once. V gave up 4 bases and J gave up 0 bases, with 13 bases separating them. Germline V gene data show CDR1 as LNHDA and CDR2 as SQIVND (reference sequence). This CDR3 has 17 amino acids. Frozen-stored PBMCs produced 1.5 to 2.5 micrograms of genomic DNA for TCR beta libraries. The chain uses TRBV19 and TRBJ2-6; D remains unclear. The clonotype originates from a human donor with chronic lymphocytic leukemia. The sequencing used PBMCs, collected before ibrutinib treatment. Written as DNA, the CDR3 is TGTGCCAGTAGTAAAAAGACGGGCAGCTCTGGGGCCAACGTCCTGACTTTC. It yields the protein CASSKKTGSSGANVLTF.